This is a list of T cell receptor beta chains from one sample in a study of T cell repertoires in cytomegalovirus infection. TCRdb reanalysed the reads using MiXCR and keeps one entry per CDR3 protein. In the table there are roughly 720,000 distinct CDR3 sequences, less than 40% of which are singletons. The sample consisted of PBMCs. Every receptor here comes from a human donor in good health (CMV status not recorded). Some clones in this sample may be carry-over from other donors' samples. Each CDR3 is given with its conserved first and last residue. A D gene is named only where the DNA matches it firmly. Clone size is given for some rows only: seen once, a few or many times, or a class if the clone is expanded.

. | . | TRBJ2-7 | TRBV28 | TGTGCCAGCACCGTGGACAGTTCATTCTCGGGCGAGCAGTACTTC | CASTVDSSFSGEQYF
. | TRBD2 | TRBJ2-5 | TRBV3-1 | TGTGCCAGCAGCCAATGGGGAGCGGGAGATCAAGAGACCCAGTACTTC | CASSQWGAGDQETQYF
few | TRBD2 | TRBJ2-1 | TRBV13 | TGTGCCAGCAGCTCCCCGATAGGGCTAGCGGGAGGGCCGTATTACAATGAGCAGTTCTTC | CASSSPIGLAGGPYYNEQFF
once | . | TRBJ2-5 | TRBV20-1 | TGCAGTTCTCAACACTCGGAATTGTTGGAGACCCAGTACTTC | CSSQHSELLETQYF
. | . | TRBJ1-3 | TRBV3-1 | TGTGCCAGCAGCCTACTACCGGGCCCACATTCTGGAAACACCATATATTTT | CASSLLPGPHSGNTIYF
many | . | TRBJ1-5 | TRBV12-3/TRBV12-4 | TGTGCCAGCAGCTTTAGCAATCAGCCCCAGCATTTT | CASSFSNQPQHF
many | . | TRBJ1-5 | TRBV7-2 | TGTGCCAGCAGCAGGAGTGGAGGCAATCAGCCCCAGCATTTT | CASSRSGGNQPQHF
. | . | TRBJ2-7 | TRBV20-1 | TGCAGTGCAAGAATCGGACTCCAAACCTACGAGCAGTACTTC | CSARIGLQTYEQYF
few | . | TRBJ1-2 | TRBV28 | TGTGCCAGCAGCCGCGACGGGGCTCCAAACTATGGCTACACCTTC | CASSRDGAPNYGYTF
. | . | TRBJ1-2 | TRBV15 | TGTGCCACCAGCAGAGGCGACACGGTCCCTGGTTATCAGGGCTACACCTTC | CATSRGDTVPGYQGYTF
few | . | TRBJ2-7 | TRBV10-3 | TGTGCCATCAGTTTAGACACGGTGGGCGAGCAGTACTTC | CAISLDTVGEQYF
. | TRBD1 | TRBJ2-1 | TRBV28 | TGTGCCAGCAGTTTTGACGGGACAGCCTACAATGAGCAGTTCTTC | CASSFDGTAYNEQFF
. | . | TRBJ1-4 | TRBV20-1 | TGCAGTGCTGACCGAGGGGAAAAACTGTTTTTT | CSADRGEKLFF